The sequence of this T cell receptor (beta chain) was determined in a study of blood T cells in healthy people across ages. Roughly 9.8 milliliters of peripheral blood were drawn from each donor. CDR3 length: 16 residues. Germline V CDR1 and CDR2: SGDLS, YYNGEE. Between the trimmed V and J ends, which lost 0 bases and 1 base, there was a span of 12 bases. Sample-barcoded 5' priming and a J-beta primer mix drove a second PCR of roughly 7 to 11 cycles. TCRdb re-called the 5' RACE reads through MiXCR, storing one row per CDR3 protein. Here the sample spans a few hundred thousand distinct CDR3 sequences, roughly a quarter being singletons. This clonotype occurred a few times. This sample was shared with a second study, whose subject was T cells of mothers and their children. That source adds: Relative to unrelated pairs, biologically related mother-child dyads exhibited marginally greater, non-significant overlap.

The clonotype originates from a boy aged 2-15 years in good health. Sequencing input: blood. This chain joins TRBV9 and TRBJ2-3; D ambiguous. In DNA, the CDR3 is TGTGCCAGCAGCGTAGAGGTAGCAGTTCGCACAGATACGCAGTATTTT. Translating it yields CASSVEVAVRTDTQYF.